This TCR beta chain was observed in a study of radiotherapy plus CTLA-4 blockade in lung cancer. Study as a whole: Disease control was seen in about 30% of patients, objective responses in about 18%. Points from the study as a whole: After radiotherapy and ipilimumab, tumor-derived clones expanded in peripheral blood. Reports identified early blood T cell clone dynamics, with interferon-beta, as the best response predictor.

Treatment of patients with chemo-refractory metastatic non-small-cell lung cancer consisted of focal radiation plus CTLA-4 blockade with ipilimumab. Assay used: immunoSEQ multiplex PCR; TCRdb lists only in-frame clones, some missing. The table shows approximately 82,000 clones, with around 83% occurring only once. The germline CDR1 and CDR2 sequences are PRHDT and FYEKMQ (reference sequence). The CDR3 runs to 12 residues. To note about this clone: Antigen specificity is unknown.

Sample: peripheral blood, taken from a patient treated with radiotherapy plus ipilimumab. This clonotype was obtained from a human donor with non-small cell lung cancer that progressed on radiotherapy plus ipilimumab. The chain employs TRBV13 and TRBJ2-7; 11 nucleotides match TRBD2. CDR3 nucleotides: TGTGCTTCAACTAGCGGGGGAAACGAGCAGTACTTC. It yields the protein CASTSGGNEQYF. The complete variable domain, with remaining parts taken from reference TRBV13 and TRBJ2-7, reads AAGVIQSPRHLIKEKRETATLKCYPIPRHDTVYWYQQGPGQDPQFLISFYEKMQSDKGSIPDRFSAQQFSDYHSELNMSSLELGDSALYFCASTSGGNEQYFGPGTRLTVT.